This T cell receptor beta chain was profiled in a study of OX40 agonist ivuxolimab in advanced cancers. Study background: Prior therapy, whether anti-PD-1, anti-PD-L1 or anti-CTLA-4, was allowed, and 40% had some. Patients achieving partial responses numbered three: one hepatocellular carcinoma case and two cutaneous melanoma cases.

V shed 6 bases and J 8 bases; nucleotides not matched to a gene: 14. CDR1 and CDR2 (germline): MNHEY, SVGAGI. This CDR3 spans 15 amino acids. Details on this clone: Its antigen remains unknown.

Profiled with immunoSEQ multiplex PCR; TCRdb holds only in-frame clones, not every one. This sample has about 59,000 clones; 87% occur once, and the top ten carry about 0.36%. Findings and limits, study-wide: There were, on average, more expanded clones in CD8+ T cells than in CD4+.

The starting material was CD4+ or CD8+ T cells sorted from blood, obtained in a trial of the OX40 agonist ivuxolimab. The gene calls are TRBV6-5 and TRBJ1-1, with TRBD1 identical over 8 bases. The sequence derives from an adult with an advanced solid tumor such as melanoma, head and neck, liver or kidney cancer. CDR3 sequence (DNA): TGTGCCAGCAGCCTTACCTCAGGGGGCATTGCAGAAGCTTTCTTT. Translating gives CASSLTSGGIAEAFF.